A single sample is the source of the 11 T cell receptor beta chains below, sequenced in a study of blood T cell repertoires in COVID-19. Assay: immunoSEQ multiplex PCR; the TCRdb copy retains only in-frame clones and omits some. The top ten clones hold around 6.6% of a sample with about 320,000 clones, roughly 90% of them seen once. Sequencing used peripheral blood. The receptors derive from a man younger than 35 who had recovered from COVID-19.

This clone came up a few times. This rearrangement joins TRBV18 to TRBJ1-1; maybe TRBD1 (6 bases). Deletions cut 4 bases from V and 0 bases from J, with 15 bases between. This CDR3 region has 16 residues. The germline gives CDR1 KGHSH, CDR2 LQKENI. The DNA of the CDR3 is TGTGCCAGCTCACGCCGGGAGGGGGAGATGAACACTGAAGCTTTCTTT. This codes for CASSRREGEMNTEAFF.

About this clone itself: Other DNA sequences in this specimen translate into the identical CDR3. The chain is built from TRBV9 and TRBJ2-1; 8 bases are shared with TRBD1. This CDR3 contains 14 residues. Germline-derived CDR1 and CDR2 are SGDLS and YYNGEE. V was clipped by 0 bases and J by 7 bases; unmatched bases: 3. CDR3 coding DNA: TGTGCCAGCAGCGTAGGGCAGGGGGCGAATGAGCAGTTCTTC. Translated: CASSVGQGANEQFF. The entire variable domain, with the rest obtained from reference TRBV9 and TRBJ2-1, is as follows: DSGVTQTPKHLITATGQRVTLRCSPRSGDLSVYWYQQSLDQGLQFLIQYYNGEERAKGNILERFSAQQFPDLHSELNLSSLELGDSALYFCASSVGQGANEQFFGPGTRLTVL.

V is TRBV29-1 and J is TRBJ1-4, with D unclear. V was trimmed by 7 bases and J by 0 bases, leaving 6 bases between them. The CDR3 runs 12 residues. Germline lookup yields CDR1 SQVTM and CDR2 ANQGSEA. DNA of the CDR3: TGCAGCGCCCGGGCAACTAATGAAAAACTGTTTTTT. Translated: CSARATNEKLFF.

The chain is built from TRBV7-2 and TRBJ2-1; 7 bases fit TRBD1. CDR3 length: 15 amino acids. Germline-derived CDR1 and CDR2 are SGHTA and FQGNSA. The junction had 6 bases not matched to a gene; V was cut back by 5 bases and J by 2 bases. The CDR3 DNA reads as TGTGCCAGCAGCGCTCCCGGGACAGCCTACAATGAGCAGTTCTTC. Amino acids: CASSAPGTAYNEQFF.

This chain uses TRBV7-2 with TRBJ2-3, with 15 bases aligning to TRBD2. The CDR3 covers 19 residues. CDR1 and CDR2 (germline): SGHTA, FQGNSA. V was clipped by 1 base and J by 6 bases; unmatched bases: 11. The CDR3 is CASSLVDRTSGGAWDTQYF. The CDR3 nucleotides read TGTGCCAGCAGCTTAGTTGACAGGACTAGCGGGGGGGCGTGGGATACGCAGTATTTT.

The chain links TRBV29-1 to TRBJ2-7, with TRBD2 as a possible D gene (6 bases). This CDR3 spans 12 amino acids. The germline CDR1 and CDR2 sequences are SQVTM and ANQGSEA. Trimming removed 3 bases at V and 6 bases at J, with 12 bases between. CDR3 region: CSVEFGGAEQYF. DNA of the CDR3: TGCAGCGTTGAGTTTGGAGGGGCCGAGCAGTACTTC.

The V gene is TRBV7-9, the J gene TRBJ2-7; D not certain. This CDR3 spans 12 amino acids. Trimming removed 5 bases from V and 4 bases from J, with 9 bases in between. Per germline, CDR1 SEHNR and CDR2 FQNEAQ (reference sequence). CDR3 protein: CASSPGDYEQYF. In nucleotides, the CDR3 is TGTGCCAGCAGCCCGGGTGATTACGAGCAGTACTTC.

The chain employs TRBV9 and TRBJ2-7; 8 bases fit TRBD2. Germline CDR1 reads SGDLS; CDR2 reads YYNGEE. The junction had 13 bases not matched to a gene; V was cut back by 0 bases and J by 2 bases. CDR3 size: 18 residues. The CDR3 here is CASSVDITNSGKPYEQYF. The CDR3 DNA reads TGTGCCAGCAGCGTAGACATTACCAATAGCGGGAAGCCCTACGAGCAGTACTTC. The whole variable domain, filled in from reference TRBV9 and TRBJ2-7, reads DSGVTQTPKHLITATGQRVTLRCSPRSGDLSVYWYQQSLDQGLQFLIQYYNGEERAKGNILERFSAQQFPDLHSELNLSSLELGDSALYFCASSVDITNSGKPYEQYFGPGTRLTVT.

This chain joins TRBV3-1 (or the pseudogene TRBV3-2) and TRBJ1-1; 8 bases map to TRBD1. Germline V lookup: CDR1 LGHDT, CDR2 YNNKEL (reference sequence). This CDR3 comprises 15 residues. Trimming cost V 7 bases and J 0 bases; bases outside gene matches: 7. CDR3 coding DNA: TGTGCCAGCAACCGCGGACAGGGAATGAACACTGAAGCTTTCTTT. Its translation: CASNRGQGMNTEAFF.

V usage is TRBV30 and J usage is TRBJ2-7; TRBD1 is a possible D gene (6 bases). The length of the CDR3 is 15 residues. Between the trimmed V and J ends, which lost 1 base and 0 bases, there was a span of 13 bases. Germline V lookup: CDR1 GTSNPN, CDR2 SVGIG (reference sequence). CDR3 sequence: CAWSGEGTPSYEQYF. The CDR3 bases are TGTGCCTGGAGTGGAGAAGGGACACCCTCCTACGAGCAGTACTTC.

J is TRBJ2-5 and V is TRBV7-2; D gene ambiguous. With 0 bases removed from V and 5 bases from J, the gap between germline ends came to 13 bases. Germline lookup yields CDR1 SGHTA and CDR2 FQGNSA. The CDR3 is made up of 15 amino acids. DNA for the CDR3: TGTGCCAGCAGCTTAGCCCGCTATCCCGGGGAGACCCAGTACTTC. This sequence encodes CASSLARYPGETQYF. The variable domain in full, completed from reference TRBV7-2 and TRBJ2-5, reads GAGVSQSPSNKVTEKGKDVELRCDPISGHTALYWYRQSLGQGLEFLIYFQGNSAPDKSGLPSDRFSAERTGGSVSTLTIQRTQQEDSAVYLCASSLARYPGETQYFGPGTRLLVL.